The 30 T cell receptor beta chains reported below all come from one sample, sequenced in a study of T cells in Graves' hyperthyroidism and ophthalmopathy. RNA transcripts were the template for amplifying TCR beta CDR3 regions. Researchers ran a first-round RT-PCR on the TCR CDR3 using the HTBI primer set. MiXCR was run by TCRdb on the multiplex PCR reads, yielding one entry per CDR3 protein. The table includes about 380,000 distinct CDR3 sequences, about 14% detected once. Sequences were obtained from blood. Receptor source: a young man with Graves' hyperthyroidism that later progressed to Graves' ophthalmopathy.

In regard to this clonotype: A much larger clonotype is one base distant, so this may be a read error. The gene calls are TRBV2 and TRBJ1-6, with D unclear. The CDR3 totals 15 residues. Germline-derived CDR1 and CDR2 are SNHLY and FYNNEI. CDR3 sequence reads: CASGDVGSYNSPLHF. CDR3 in DNA: TGTGCCAGCGGTGATGTGGGCTCCTATAATTCACCCCTCCACTTT.

This clonotype has ten or more counts. The chain is built from TRBV30 and TRBJ1-3; D unresolved. The CDR3 sequence is 12 residues long. V lost 4 bases and J lost 0, with 4 bases in between. Germline assignment: CDR1 GTSNPN and CDR2 SVGIG (reference sequence). The CDR3 DNA is TGTGCCTGGATAAACTCTGGAAACACCATATATTTT. It encodes CAWINSGNTIYF.

This clonotype has only a few counts. The J gene is TRBJ2-7, the V gene TRBV6-2 or TRBV6-3, with D unclear. V was clipped by 5 bases and J by 6 bases, with 8 bases between them. The CDR3 is made up of 11 amino acids. Looked up from germline, CDR1 is MNHEY and CDR2 is SVGEGT. The CDR3 region has the DNA TGTGCCAGCAGTGGTTCCGGCGAGCAGTACTTC. It yields the protein CASSGSGEQYF.

The sample holds many counts of this clonotype. This chain joins TRBV14 and TRBJ1-1; D gene ambiguous. This CDR3 region has 13 residues. The V gene lost 1 base and the J gene lost 11 bases, with 14 bases spanning the gap. Germline loops: CDR1 SGHDN, CDR2 FVKESK. The CDR3 DNA reads TGTGCCAGCAGCCAAGCCGCAGGTTGGTTGGCTTTCTTT. The encoded protein is CASSQAAGWLAFF.

The CDR3 is CASSLFRGPQPDTQYF. The CDR3 nucleotides read TGTGCCAGCAGCCTATTCAGGGGACCTCAACCTGATACGCAGTATTTT. V is TRBV3-1 and J is TRBJ2-3; D is possibly TRBD1 (6 bases). V gave up 4 bases and J gave up 6 bases, with 20 bases separating them. The germline gives CDR1 LGHDT, CDR2 YNNKEL (reference sequence). The CDR3 totals 16 residues.

This clonotype has only a few counts. The rearrangement joins TRBV7-9 to TRBJ2-1; unclear D gene. V lost 0 bases, J lost 4 bases, and 7 bases lay in between. This CDR3 spans 14 amino acids. Germline V CDR1 and CDR2: SEHNR, FQNEAQ (reference sequence). The CDR3 nucleotides read TGTGCCAGCAGCTTAGCTATACCTTACAATGAGCAGTTCTTC. Encoded protein: CASSLAIPYNEQFF.

Details on this clonotype: One end of the junction varies from germline; a read error may be responsible. The rearrangement uses TRBV20-1 and TRBJ1-5; D is perhaps TRBD1 (5 bases). Germline CDR1 DFQATT, CDR2 SNEGSKA (reference sequence). The CDR3 is 13 residues long. The CDR3 DNA follows: TGCAGTGCTAGAGGATGGGGCAATCAGCCCCAGCCTTTT. Protein: CSARGWGNQPQPF.

At least ten counts were recorded for this clonotype. The chain combines TRBV12-3 or TRBV12-4 with TRBJ1-1, with D unclear. V shed 2 bases and J shed 1 base, with 8 bases lying between them. The length of the CDR3 is 14 residues. The CDR3 loop reads CASSLKGQNTEAFF. The CDR3 nucleotides read TGTGCCAGCAGTTTAAAGGGTCAGAACACTGAAGCTTTCTTT.

This clonotype has a count of ten or more. The rearrangement joins TRBV9 to TRBJ2-7, with 8 nucleotides matching TRBD2. The V segment lost 3 bases and the J segment 2 bases; nucleotides outside the gene matches: 10. Germline values: CDR1 SGDLS, CDR2 YYNGEE. The CDR3 runs to 16 residues. The CDR3 DNA reads TGTGCCAGCAGCGGGGGGGCCGGGACTAGACCCTACGAGCAGTACTTC. Residues: CASSGGAGTRPYEQYF. Using reference TRBV9 and TRBJ2-7 for the parts outside the CDR3, the full variable domain is DSGVTQTPKHLITATGQRVTLRCSPRSGDLSVYWYQQSLDQGLQFLIQYYNGEERAKGNILERFSAQQFPDLHSELNLSSLELGDSALYFCASSGGAGTRPYEQYFGPGTRLTVT.

This clonotype was seen at least ten times. V and J are TRBV14 and TRBJ1-6; TRBD1 is a possible D gene (5 bases). Trimming took off 3 bases at V and 9 bases at J, with 15 bases between the two ends. The CDR3 is made up of 15 amino acids. The germline CDR1 and CDR2 sequences are SGHDN and FVKESK. The CDR3 DNA sequence: TGTGCCAGCAGCCACCGGACGGAGGGGATTTCACCCCTCCACTTT. It yields the protein CASSHRTEGISPLHF.

This clonotype was counted a few times. The rearrangement joins TRBV12-3 or TRBV12-4 to TRBJ1-6, with D possibly matching TRBD1 (6 bases). CDR3 length: 16 residues. The V and J ends lost 6 bases and 7 bases respectively, with 19 bases between them. The CDR3 nucleotides are TGTGCCAGCAGGGAGGGCTTAAGACAGGCAAATTCACCCCTCCACTTT. Its translation: CASREGLRQANSPLHF.

V and J are TRBV11-2 and TRBJ2-3, with 7 bases fitting TRBD2. The CDR3 spans 16 residues. Germline CDR1 reads SGHAT; CDR2 reads FQNNGV. The ends lost 4 bases at V and 2 bases at J; junction bases unmatched: 9. The CDR3 reads CASSSRSGVFTDTQYF. CDR3 DNA: TGTGCCAGCAGCTCACGGAGCGGGGTTTTCACAGATACGCAGTATTTT.

The table lists this clonotype with many counts. This sequence joins TRBV28 and TRBJ1-1, with D tentatively TRBD1 (5 bases). Trimming stripped 3 bases from V and 3 bases from J, with 14 bases between. The CDR3 has 15 amino acids. Germline CDR1 and CDR2: MDHEN and SYDVKM. The chain's CDR3 is CASSFQGAVYTEAFF. CDR3 DNA sequence: TGTGCCAGCAGTTTTCAGGGCGCCGTCTACACTGAAGCTTTCTTT.

The CDR3 region has the DNA TGTGCCAGCAGCCAATTTTCAGGGGCCCACAATGAGCAGTTCTTC. This gives the protein CASSQFSGAHNEQFF. This sequence joins TRBV14 and TRBJ2-1, with D maybe TRBD1 (6 bases). V was trimmed by 2 bases and J by 5 bases, leaving 13 bases between them. Germline V gene sequence: CDR1 SGHDN, CDR2 FVKESK. The CDR3 loop spans 15 amino acids.

There are many counts of this clonotype. The chain carries TRBV30 and TRBJ2-2; perhaps TRBD2 as D (6 bases). Germline loops: CDR1 GTSNPN, CDR2 SVGIG (reference sequence). This CDR3 contains 14 residues. V was trimmed by 3 bases and J by 1 base, leaving 9 bases between them. CDR3 sequence (DNA): TGTGCCTGGAGCCCCGGGGGGAACACCGGGGAGCTGTTTTTT. Its protein product is CAWSPGGNTGELFF.

In the case of this clonotype: One end of the junction fails to match germline, which may point to a read error. The chain uses TRBV5-1 and TRBJ2-2; D remains ambiguous. The length of the CDR3 is 15 residues. Looked up from germline, CDR1 is SGHRS and CDR2 is YFSETQ. The CDR3 DNA follows: TGCGCCAGCGGCTTGTCAGCAGGGAACACCGGGGAGCTGTTTTTT. Amino acid sequence: CASGLSAGNTGELFF.

The chain is built from TRBV4-1 and TRBJ2-7; D is uncertain. CDR1 and CDR2 from the germline V gene are MGHRA and YSYEKL. This CDR3 region has 12 residues. Trimming removed 1 base at V and 3 bases at J, with 4 bases between. CDR3 residues: CASSQAGYEQYF. The CDR3 coding sequence is TGCGCCAGCAGCCAAGCGGGCTACGAGCAGTACTTC.

This clonotype showed up just a few times. This chain joins TRBV20-1 and TRBJ2-1; 8 nucleotides match TRBD2. Germline lookup yields CDR1 DFQATT and CDR2 SNEGSKA (reference sequence). The length of the CDR3 is 15 residues. The CDR3 loop reads CSELSGASSYNEQFF. CDR3 DNA sequence: TGCAGCGAGCTTAGCGGGGCAAGCTCCTACAATGAGCAGTTCTTC.

This clonotype has at least ten counts. The genes are TRBV5-1 and TRBJ2-7; D is ambiguous. Germline V CDR1 and CDR2: SGHRS, YFSETQ. This CDR3 spans 13 amino acids. Trimming shortened V by 2 bases and J by 5 bases, and 11 bases separated the two germline ends. In DNA form, the CDR3 reads TGCGCCAGCAGCTTATCGGGTCCCGACGAGCAGTACTTC. Translating it yields CASSLSGPDEQYF.

This clonotype was detected many times. The J gene is TRBJ2-3, the V gene TRBV28, with 12 nucleotides matching TRBD2. The CDR3 is made up of 15 amino acids. V gave up 7 bases and J gave up 4 bases; unmatched junction bases: 6. In germline, CDR1 is MDHEN, CDR2 SYDVKM. The CDR3 protein is CASNPSGGAADTQYF. The CDR3 DNA follows: TGTGCCAGCAATCCTAGCGGGGGGGCGGCAGATACGCAGTATTTT.

This clonotype was recorded at least ten times. The chain is built from TRBV7-9 and TRBJ2-1; D possibly matches TRBD1 or TRBD2 (5 bases each). The CDR3 loop spans 13 amino acids. Germline loops: CDR1 SEHNR, CDR2 FQNEAQ (reference sequence). Trimming took off 4 bases at V and 9 bases at J, with 13 bases between the two ends. This CDR3 is CASSSRDATEQFF. DNA of the CDR3: TGTGCCAGCAGCTCCCGGGACGCTACTGAGCAGTTCTTC.

This clonotype was found many times. The chain recombines TRBV28 with TRBJ1-6, with TRBD1 matching 7 bases. Trimming cost V 4 bases and J 0 bases; bases outside gene matches: 3. Germline CDR1 and CDR2: MDHEN and SYDVKM. The CDR3 is 16 amino acids. CDR3 in DNA: TGTGCCAGCAGTTACCACAGGGGCTCCTATAATTCACCCCTCCACTTT. Translating gives CASSYHRGSYNSPLHF.

The DNA for the CDR3 is TGCGCCAGCAGCTTTTTCCCCGGACTAGCGGGAGAGTTGTACCAAGAGACCCAGTACTTC. Its translation is CASSFFPGLAGELYQETQYF. The J gene is TRBJ2-5, the V gene TRBV5-1; 13 bases map to TRBD2. CDR1 and CDR2 (germline): SGHRS, YFSETQ. J lost 0 bases, V lost 2 bases, and 13 bases had no gene match. The CDR3 covers 20 residues.

In its sample, this clonotype was seen many times. The chain links TRBV3-1 to TRBJ1-1; no definite D call. This CDR3 is 12 amino acids long. Between the trimmed V and J ends, which lost 8 bases and 8 bases, there was a span of 15 bases. Germline V gives CDR1 LGHDT, CDR2 YNNKEL (reference sequence). The CDR3 DNA reads TGTGCCAGCGAGGCCCGATCGAGGGAAGCTTTCTTT. Its translation is CASEARSREAFF.

This rearrangement joins TRBV2 to TRBJ1-6; 9 positions agree with TRBD1. This CDR3 has 15 amino acids. The germline V gene has CDR1 SNHLY and CDR2 FYNNEI. Unmatched junction bases numbered 10, after V lost 7 bases and J lost 9 bases. CDR3 DNA: TGTGCCAGCACTGGCGGGACAGGGAGTTTTTCACCCCTCCACTTT. It translates to CASTGGTGSFSPLHF.

In its sample, this clonotype was seen many times. V usage is TRBV11-2 and J usage is TRBJ2-7; 9 bases fit TRBD2. The CDR3 is 13 amino acids. V lost 6 bases to trimming and J lost 4 bases; unmatched junction nucleotides: 4. From germline, CDR1 is SGHAT and CDR2 FQNNGV. CDR3 sequence (DNA): TGTGCCAGCAGTTTTAGCGGGGGATACGAGCAGTACTTC. Protein: CASSFSGGYEQYF.

The chain carries TRBV11-2 and TRBJ2-4, with D hard to call. The CDR3 loop spans 12 amino acids. V dropped 5 bases and J dropped 10 bases, with 12 bases sitting between them. Germline CDR1 SGHAT, CDR2 FQNNGV. CDR3 protein: CASSKSNKIQYF. Written as DNA, the CDR3 is TGTGCCAGCAGCAAGTCTAATAAAATTCAGTACTTC.

This clonotype was recorded at least ten times. This chain connects TRBV28 to TRBJ1-6; weak D call: TRBD1 (5 bases). The CDR3 covers 19 residues. V lost 5 bases and J 0 bases, leaving 20 bases between the germline ends. Germline V CDR1 and CDR2: MDHEN, SYDVKM. The CDR3 loop is CASSPPQGLWSSYNSPLHF. The CDR3 region has the DNA TGTGCCAGCAGTCCCCCCCAGGGTTTGTGGAGCTCCTATAATTCACCCCTCCACTTT.

The V call is TRBV12-3 or TRBV12-4, the J call TRBJ1-2, with unresolved D. This CDR3 region has 13 residues. Trimming took 5 bases from V and 6 from J, leaving 13 bases between them. CDR3 region: CASSPEAGHGYTF. DNA of the CDR3: TGTGCCAGCAGTCCCGAGGCCGGGCATGGCTACACCTTC.

J is TRBJ2-1 and V is TRBV5-5; D gene unclear. Trimming removed 1 base at V and 0 bases at J, with 11 bases between. The CDR3 is 16 amino acids. Germline CDR1 SGHKS, CDR2 YYEKEE (reference sequence). The CDR3 DNA reads TGTGCCAGCAGCTTGTGGACCCGTAGCTCCTACAATGAGCAGTTCTTC. Protein sequence: CASSLWTRSSYNEQFF.